What follows is one T cell receptor (beta chain) and its context. The sample originates from a study of blood T cell repertoires in COVID-19. Background on the study: T cells, B-cell-depleted T cells, or PBMCs provided the cDNA or gDNA that served as material.

The CDR3 length is 11 residues. CDR1 MDHEN and CDR2 SYDVKM come from the germline V gene. V was clipped by 6 bases and J by 8 bases, with 10 bases between them. Per the study methods: By means of reference gene primer amplification, nucleated cell counts were estimated. Method: immunoSEQ multiplex PCR; TCRdb's copy keeps in-frame clones and lacks some. That table is the source of V, J and clone size, and D and trimming were worked out from the DNA. The sample includes under 300,000 clones, roughly 83% of them seen just once. The V gene is TRBV28, the J gene TRBJ1-1, with D possibly matching TRBD1 (5 bases). The sequence came from a woman aged 80 or older with acute or convalescent COVID-19. Sequencing was done on a sample of peripheral blood. CDR3 sequence (DNA): TGTGCCAGCAGCGGGGGAGTCGAAGCTTTCTTT. Translation: CASSGGVEAFF.